The sample holds many counts of the clone carrying this T cell receptor (beta chain). Trimming cost V 8 bases and J 2 bases, with 12 bases left between them. This CDR3 is 14 amino acids long. Germline CDR1 ENHRY, CDR2 SYGVKD. Time point of the sample: sample taken at primary tumor resection. TCRs were sequenced from unsorted whole RNA of tumor, nontumor lung or PBMC. The record originates from a study of spatial heterogeneity in lung cancer. Study background: There were, on average, more than eight raw-read appearances for each unique TCR and UMI combination.

MiXCR, run by TCRdb on the 5' RACE reads, gives a single entry per CDR3 protein. The table includes about 38,000 distinct CDR3 sequences, 7.5% detected once. The clonotype was recovered from a male donor with early-stage non-small cell lung cancer. The chain is built from TRBV10-3 and TRBJ1-4; D is undetermined. The material was PBMCs, obtained at surgery. Here the CDR3 DNA reads TGTGCCATCTCTGGCTCAACGACTAATGAAAAACTGTTTTTT. Translation: CAISGSTTNEKLFF.